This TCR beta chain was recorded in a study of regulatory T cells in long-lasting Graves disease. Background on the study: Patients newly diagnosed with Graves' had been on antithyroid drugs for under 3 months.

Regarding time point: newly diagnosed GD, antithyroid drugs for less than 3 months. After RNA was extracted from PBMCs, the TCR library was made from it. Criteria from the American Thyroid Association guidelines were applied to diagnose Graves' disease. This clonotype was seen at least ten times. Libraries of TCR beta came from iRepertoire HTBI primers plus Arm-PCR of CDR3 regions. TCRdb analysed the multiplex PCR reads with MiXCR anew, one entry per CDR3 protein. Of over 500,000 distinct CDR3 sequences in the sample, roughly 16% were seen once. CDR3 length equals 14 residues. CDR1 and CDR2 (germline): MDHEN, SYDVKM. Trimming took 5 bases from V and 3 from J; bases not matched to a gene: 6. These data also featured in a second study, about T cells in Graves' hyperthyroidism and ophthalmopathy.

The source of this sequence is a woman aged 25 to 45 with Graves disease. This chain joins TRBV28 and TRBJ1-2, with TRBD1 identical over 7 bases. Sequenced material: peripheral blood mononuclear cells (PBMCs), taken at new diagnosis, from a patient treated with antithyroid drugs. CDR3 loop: CASSLDRADYGYTF. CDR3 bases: TGTGCCAGCAGTCTAGACAGGGCTGACTATGGCTACACCTTC.